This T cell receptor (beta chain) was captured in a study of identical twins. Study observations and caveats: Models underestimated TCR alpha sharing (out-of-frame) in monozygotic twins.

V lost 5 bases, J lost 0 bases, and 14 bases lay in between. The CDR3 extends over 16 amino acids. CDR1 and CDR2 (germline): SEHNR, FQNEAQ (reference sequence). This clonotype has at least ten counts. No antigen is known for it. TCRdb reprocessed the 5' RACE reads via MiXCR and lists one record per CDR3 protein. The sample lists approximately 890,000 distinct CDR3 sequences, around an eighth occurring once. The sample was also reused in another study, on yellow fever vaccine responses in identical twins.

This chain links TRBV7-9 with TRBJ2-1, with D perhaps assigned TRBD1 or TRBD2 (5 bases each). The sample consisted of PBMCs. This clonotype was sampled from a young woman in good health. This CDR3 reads CASSPRAGSSYNEQFF. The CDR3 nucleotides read TGTGCCAGCAGCCCCAGGGCAGGGAGCTCCTACAATGAGCAGTTCTTC.